This TCR beta chain is drawn from a study of response to subunit inactivated influenza vaccine. Study results and limitations: Each seasonal flu vaccination may recruit only limited new T cells, authors suggested.

The CDR3 spans 14 residues. Germline CDR1 MNHEY, CDR2 SVGAGI. Trimming cost V 4 bases and J 3 bases; bases outside gene matches: 5. TCRdb ran MiXCR on the RT-PCR reads and lists one entry per CDR3 protein. The data hold roughly 710,000 distinct CDR3 sequences, with less than 15% observed a single time. As concerns this clonotype: Its specificity is unknown.

This TCR was sampled from a man aged 45-65 years who received an inactivated influenza vaccine. The chain recombines TRBV6-5 with TRBJ2-5, with TRBD1 matching 7 bases. The source was PBMCs from blood, collected 14 to 15 days before vaccination. CDR3 region: CASSLSGTEETQYF. CDR3 in DNA: TGTGCCAGCAGTTTATCCGGGACAGAAGAGACCCAGTACTTC.